This is a list of T cell receptor beta chains from one sample in a study of T cell changes during pregnancy in multiple sclerosis. Produced via immunoSEQ multiplex PCR; TCRdb's table is partial and in-frame only. The data show 70,000 to 100,000 clones, about 92% seen once. The sample consisted of peripheral blood, taken in the first trimester of pregnancy. The receptors originated from a female donor with multiple sclerosis, enrolled in a pregnancy study. The CDR3 runs from the conserved cysteine through the conserved F or W. Not all rows give a size; the values are once, few, many and, for expanded clones, a class.

cdr3_aa j_call v_call clone_size
CASSSSGSGTGELFF TRBJ2-2 TRBV19 -
CASSTGTAIQPQHF TRBJ1-5 TRBV5-8 -
CASGRGGEEYNEQFF TRBJ2-1 TRBV12-5 -
CASSGTQGHLAFF TRBJ1-1 TRBV9 -
CASSQDRGESGNTIYF TRBJ1-3 TRBV4-3 -
CASSPGTGGRNTIYF TRBJ1-3 TRBV7-9 -
CASSLSGDRSSYEQYF TRBJ2-7 TRBV27 -
CATARDYNQPQHF TRBJ1-5 TRBV2 -
CASSFGQAGNQPQHF TRBJ1-5 TRBV2 -
CSVDQGRGGGYTF TRBJ1-2 TRBV29-1 -
CAISGSRGRGGGTDTQYF TRBJ2-3 TRBV10-3 -
CASQQVISGANVLTF TRBJ2-6 TRBV18 -
CASSLGQGWNQPQHF TRBJ1-5 TRBV5-1 few
CASRNRTGEIYEQYF TRBJ2-7 TRBV27 -
CASRVGQGGTEAFF TRBJ1-1 TRBV6-6 -
CASRREGTDTQYF TRBJ2-3 TRBV6-1 -
CASSETGTWGETQYF TRBJ2-5 TRBV7-3 -
CASSKGSYNEQFF TRBJ2-1 TRBV18 -
CASSEDPGQVALAFF TRBJ1-1 TRBV2 -
CASSLAGVGGYTF TRBJ1-2 TRBV27 -
CASIDRGPGGYGYTF TRBJ1-2 TRBV7-2 -
CASSPGQGAGYTEAFF TRBJ1-1 TRBV28 -
CASSGETGVTDTQYF TRBJ2-3 TRBV9 -
CASSISFSGGAETQYF TRBJ2-5 TRBV19 -
CATSSGEGSGMGNTEAFF TRBJ1-1 TRBV15 -
CASSLSHSGNTIYF TRBJ1-3 TRBV28 -
CASSPFVTGENTEAFF TRBJ1-1 TRBV4-1 -
CASSLGGGSYYEQYF TRBJ2-7 TRBV5-4 -
CASSPGLYTDTQYF TRBJ2-3 TRBV27 -
CASSGLGQSFTYEQYF TRBJ2-7 TRBV2 -
CASSVTSYPSTGNTIYF TRBJ1-3 TRBV9 once
CASSSSQGDGYTF TRBJ1-2 TRBV27 few
CAWSVASGLARYEQFF TRBJ2-1 TRBV30 -
CASSPGTSGRVTDTQYF TRBJ2-3 TRBV5-1 -
CASSLVLRDTQYF TRBJ2-3 TRBV7-2 -
CSWGGSLDTEAFF TRBJ1-1 TRBV29-1 -
CASSDSRTGNPGYTF TRBJ1-2 TRBV6-4 -
CASSSGFTNEKLFF TRBJ1-4 TRBV6-1 -
CASSQDGGRAWEQFF TRBJ2-1 TRBV4-3 -
CASSWGGPSSNQPQHF TRBJ1-5 TRBV28 once
CASSQEREEVFF TRBJ2-1 TRBV4-1 once
CASSQDEGAVKNIQYF TRBJ2-4 TRBV4-1 -
CASSLVRRDRGQGGYTF TRBJ1-2 TRBV7-9 -
CASSIGQGNTEAFF TRBJ1-1 TRBV27 -
CASSSRTGGLLYEGYTF TRBJ1-2 TRBV27 -
CASTGGYYEQYF TRBJ2-7 TRBV28 -
CASSQGQSYNEQFF TRBJ2-1 TRBV4-3 -